This T cell receptor beta chain was sequenced during a study of cytomegalovirus exposure and HLA in healthy donors. Generated by immunoSEQ multiplex PCR, the TCRdb table keeps only in-frame clones and is missing some. The table records roughly 250,000 clones, roughly 86% of them present only once. CDR3 length: 14 residues. Germline V gene sequence: CDR1 SGHTS, CDR2 YDEGEE. Trimming removed 2 bases from V and 6 bases from J; junction bases left unmatched: 4. Sequencing input: PBMCs. The chain joins TRBV5-8 to TRBJ2-2; TRBD1 agrees at 7 bases. The source is a woman in her thirties in good health and CMV-seropositive. Written as DNA, the CDR3 is TGTGCCAGCAGCTTACAGGGGTATCCCGGGGAGCTGTTTTTT. Its protein is CASSLQGYPGELFF.